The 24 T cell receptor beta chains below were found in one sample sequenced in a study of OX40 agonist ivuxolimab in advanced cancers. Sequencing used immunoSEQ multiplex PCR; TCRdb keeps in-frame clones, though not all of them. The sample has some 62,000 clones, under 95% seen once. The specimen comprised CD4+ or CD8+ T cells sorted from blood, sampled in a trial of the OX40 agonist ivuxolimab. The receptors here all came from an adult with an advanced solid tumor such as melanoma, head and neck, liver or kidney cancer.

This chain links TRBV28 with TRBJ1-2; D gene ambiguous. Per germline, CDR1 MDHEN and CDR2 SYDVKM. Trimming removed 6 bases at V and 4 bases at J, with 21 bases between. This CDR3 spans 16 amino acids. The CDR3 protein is CASSTLDLRSSYGYTF. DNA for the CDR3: TGTGCCAGCAGCACCCTCGATCTCCGGTCAAGCTATGGCTACACCTTC.

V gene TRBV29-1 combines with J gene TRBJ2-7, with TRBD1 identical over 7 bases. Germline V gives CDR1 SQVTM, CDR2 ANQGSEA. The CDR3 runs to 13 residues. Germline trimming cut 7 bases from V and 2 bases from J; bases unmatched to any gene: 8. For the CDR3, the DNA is TGCAGCGCGACCGGGGACAGAGCCTACGAGCAGTACTTC. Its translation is CSATGDRAYEQYF.

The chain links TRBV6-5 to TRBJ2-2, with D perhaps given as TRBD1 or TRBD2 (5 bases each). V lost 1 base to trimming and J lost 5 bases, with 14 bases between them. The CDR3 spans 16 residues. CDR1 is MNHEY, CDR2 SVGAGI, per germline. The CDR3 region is CASSYLGVGGTGELFF. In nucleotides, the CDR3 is TGTGCCAGCAGTTACTTGGGGGTTGGGGGAACCGGGGAGCTGTTTTTT.

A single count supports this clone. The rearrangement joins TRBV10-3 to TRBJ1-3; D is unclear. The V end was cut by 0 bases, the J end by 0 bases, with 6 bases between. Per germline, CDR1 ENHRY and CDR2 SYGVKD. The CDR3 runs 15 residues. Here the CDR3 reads CAISESGYSGNTIYF. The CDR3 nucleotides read TGTGCCATCAGTGAGTCTGGGTACTCTGGAAACACCATATATTTT.

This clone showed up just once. CDR3 sequence: CASSSDREFGNEKLFF. The CDR3 DNA sequence: TGTGCCAGCAGCTCCGACAGGGAGTTTGGTAATGAAAAACTGTTTTTT. V and J are TRBV7-9 and TRBJ1-4, with 7 bases lining up with TRBD1. V lost 4 bases, J lost 4 bases, and 9 bases stayed unmatched. The CDR3 sequence is 16 residues long. The germline CDR1 and CDR2 sequences are SEHNR and FQNEAQ (reference sequence).

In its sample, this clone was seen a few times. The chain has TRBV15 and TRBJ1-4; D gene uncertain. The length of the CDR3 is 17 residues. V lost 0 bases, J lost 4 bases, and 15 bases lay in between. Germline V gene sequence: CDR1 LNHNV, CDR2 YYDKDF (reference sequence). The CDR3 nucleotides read TGTGCCACCAGCAGAGAGGAGTGGACGGCGGGTAATGAAAAACTGTTTTTT. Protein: CATSREEWTAGNEKLFF.

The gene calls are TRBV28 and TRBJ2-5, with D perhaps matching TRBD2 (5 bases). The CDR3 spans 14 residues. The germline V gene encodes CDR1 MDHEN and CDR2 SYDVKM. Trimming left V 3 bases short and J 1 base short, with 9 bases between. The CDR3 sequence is CASSFLATQETQYF. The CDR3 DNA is TGTGCCAGCAGTTTTCTAGCAACCCAAGAGACCCAGTACTTC.

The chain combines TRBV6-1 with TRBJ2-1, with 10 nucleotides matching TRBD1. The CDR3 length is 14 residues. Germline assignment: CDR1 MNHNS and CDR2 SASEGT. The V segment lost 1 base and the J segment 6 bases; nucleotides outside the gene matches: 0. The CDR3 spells CASSEGTGGNEQFF. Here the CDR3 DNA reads TGTGCCAGCAGTGAAGGGACAGGGGGCAATGAGCAGTTCTTC.

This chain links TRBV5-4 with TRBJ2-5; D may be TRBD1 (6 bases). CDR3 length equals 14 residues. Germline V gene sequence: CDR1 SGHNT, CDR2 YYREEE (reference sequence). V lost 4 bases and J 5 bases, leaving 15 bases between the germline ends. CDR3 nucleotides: TGTGCCAGCAGCCCCGCAGGGGTGGCGGAGACCCAGTACTTC. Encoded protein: CASSPAGVAETQYF. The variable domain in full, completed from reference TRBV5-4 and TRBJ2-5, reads ETGVTQSPTHLIKTRGQQVTLRCSSQSGHNTVSWYQQALGQGPQFIFQYYREEENGRGNFPPRFSGLQFPNYSSELNVNALELDDSALYLCASSPAGVAETQYFGPGTRLLVL.

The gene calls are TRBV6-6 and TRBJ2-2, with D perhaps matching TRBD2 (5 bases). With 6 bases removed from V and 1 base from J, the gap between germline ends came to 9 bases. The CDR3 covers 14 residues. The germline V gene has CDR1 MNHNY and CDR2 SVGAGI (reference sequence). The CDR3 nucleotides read TGTGCCAGCAGCCGTAGCGTGAACACCGGGGAGCTGTTTTTT. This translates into CASSRSVNTGELFF.

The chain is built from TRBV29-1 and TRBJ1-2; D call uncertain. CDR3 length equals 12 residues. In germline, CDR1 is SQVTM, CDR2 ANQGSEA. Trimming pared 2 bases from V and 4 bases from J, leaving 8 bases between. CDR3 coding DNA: TGCAGCGTTGAATCCAATACCTATGGCTACACCTTC. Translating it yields CSVESNTYGYTF.

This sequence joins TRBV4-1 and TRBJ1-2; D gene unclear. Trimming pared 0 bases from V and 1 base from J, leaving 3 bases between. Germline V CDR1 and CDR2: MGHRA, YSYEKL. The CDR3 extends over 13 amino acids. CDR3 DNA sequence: TGCGCCAGCAGCCAAGAGGGTAACTATGGCTACACCTTC. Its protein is CASSQEGNYGYTF.

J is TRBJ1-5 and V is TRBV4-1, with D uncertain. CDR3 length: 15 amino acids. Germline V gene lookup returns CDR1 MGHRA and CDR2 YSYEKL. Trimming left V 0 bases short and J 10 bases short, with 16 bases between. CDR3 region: CASSQESRSVTPQHF. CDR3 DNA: TGCGCCAGCAGCCAAGAGTCTCGTAGCGTCACCCCCCAGCATTTT.

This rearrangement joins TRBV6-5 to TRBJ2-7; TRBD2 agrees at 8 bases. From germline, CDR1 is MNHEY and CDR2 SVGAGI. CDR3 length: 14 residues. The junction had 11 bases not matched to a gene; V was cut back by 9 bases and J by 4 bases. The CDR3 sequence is CASSQSGSRYEQYF. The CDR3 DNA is TGTGCCAGTTCTCAAAGCGGGAGTCGGTACGAGCAGTACTTC.

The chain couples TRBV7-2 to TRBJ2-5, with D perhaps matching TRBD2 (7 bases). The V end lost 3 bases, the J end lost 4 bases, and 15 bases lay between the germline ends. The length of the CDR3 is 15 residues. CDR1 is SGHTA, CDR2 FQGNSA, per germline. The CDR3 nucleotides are TGTGCCAGCAGCTTTGAGGGGGGGCGGCGAGAGACCCAGTACTTC. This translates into CASSFEGGRRETQYF.

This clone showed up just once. DNA of the CDR3: TGTGCCAGCAGGTTCACTTACGAGCAGTACTTC. This translates into CASRFTYEQYF. The V gene is TRBV28, the J gene TRBJ2-7, with unresolved D. The CDR3 runs 11 residues. Trimming shortened V by 6 bases and J by 4 bases, and 7 bases separated the two germline ends. In germline, CDR1 is MDHEN, CDR2 SYDVKM.

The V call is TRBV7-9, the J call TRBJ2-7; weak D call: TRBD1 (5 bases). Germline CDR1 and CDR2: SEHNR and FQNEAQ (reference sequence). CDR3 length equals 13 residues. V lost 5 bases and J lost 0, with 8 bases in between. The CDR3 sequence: CASSLDTSYEQYF. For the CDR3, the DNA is TGTGCCAGCAGCCTGGACACCTCCTACGAGCAGTACTTC. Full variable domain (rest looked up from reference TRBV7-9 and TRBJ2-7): DTGVSQNPRHKITKRGQNVTFRCDPISEHNRLYWYRQTLGQGPEFLTYFQNEAQLEKSRLLSDRFSAERPKGSFSTLEIQRTEQGDSAMYLCASSLDTSYEQYFGPGTRLTVT.

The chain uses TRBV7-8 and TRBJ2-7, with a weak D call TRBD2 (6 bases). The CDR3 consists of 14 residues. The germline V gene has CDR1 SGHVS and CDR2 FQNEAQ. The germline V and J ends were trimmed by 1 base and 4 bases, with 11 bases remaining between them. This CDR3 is CASSLGSGVYEQYF. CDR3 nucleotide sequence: TGTGCCAGCAGCTTAGGGTCGGGGGTTTACGAGCAGTACTTC.

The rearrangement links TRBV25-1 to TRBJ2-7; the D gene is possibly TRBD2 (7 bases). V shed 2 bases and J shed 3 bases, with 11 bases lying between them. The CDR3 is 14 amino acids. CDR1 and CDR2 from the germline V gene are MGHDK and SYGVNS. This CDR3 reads CASSERGGFYEQYF. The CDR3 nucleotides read TGTGCCAGCAGTGAAAGGGGGGGTTTCTACGAGCAGTACTTC.

The CDR3 reads CASSYSVAGGDNEQFF. The CDR3 DNA reads as TGTGCCAGCAGTTACTCAGTAGCGGGGGGGGACAATGAGCAGTTCTTC. The chain links TRBV6-6 to TRBJ2-1, with 11 bases that match TRBD2. The CDR3 totals 16 residues. V shed 0 bases and J 5 bases; nucleotides not matched to a gene: 3. Per the germline V gene, CDR1 is MNHNY and CDR2 is SVGAGI (reference sequence).

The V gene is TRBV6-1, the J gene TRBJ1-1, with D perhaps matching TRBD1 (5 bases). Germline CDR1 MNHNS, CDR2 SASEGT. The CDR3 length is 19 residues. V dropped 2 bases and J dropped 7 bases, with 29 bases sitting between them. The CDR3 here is CASSELRQEGFGRGDEAFF. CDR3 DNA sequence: TGTGCCAGCAGTGAACTTCGCCAGGAGGGTTTCGGAAGAGGGGATGAAGCTTTCTTT.

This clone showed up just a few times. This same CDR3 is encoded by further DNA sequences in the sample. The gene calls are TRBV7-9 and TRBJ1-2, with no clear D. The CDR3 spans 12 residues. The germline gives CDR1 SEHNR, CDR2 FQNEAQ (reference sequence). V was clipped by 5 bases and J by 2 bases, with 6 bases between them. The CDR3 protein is CASSLDNYGYTF. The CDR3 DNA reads TGTGCCAGCAGCCTTGACAACTATGGCTACACCTTC.

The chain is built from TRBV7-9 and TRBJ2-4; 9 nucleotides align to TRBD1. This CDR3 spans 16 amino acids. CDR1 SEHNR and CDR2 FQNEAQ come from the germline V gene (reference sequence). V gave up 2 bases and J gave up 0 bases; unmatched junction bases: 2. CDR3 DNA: TGTGCCAGCAGCTTACCACAGGGGGCAGCCAAAAACATTCAGTACTTC. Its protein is CASSLPQGAAKNIQYF.

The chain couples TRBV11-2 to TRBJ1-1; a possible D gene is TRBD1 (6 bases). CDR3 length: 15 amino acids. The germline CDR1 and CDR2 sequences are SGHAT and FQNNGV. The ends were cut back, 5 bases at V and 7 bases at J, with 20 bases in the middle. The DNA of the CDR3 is TGTGCCAGCAGCCAGGGAGAGGTGGGGGGCGGTGAAGCTTTCTTT. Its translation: CASSQGEVGGGEAFF.